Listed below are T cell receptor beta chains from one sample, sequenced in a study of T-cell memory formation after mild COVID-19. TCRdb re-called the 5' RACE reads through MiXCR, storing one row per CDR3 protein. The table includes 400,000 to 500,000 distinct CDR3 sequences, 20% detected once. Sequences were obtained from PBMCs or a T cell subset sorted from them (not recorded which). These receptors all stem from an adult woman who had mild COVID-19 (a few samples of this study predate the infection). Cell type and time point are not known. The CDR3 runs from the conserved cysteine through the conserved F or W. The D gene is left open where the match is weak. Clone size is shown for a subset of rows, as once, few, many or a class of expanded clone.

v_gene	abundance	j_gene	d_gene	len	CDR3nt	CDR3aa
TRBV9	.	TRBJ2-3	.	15	TGTGCCAGCAGCTTCTCAGAGGGGATAGGGGATACGCAGTATTTT	CASSFSEGIGDTQYF
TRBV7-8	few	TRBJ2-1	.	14	TGTGCCAGCAGCACCCTGGGACCCAACAATGAGCAGTTCTTC	CASSTLGPNNEQFF
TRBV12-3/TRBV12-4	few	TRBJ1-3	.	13	TGTGCCAGCAGCGGGGGGGAAGGAAACACCATATATTTT	CASSGGEGNTIYF
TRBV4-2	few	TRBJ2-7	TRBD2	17	TGTGCCAGCAGCCGGCAGACCGCTAGCGGTAGCTCCTACGAGCAGTACTTC	CASSRQTASGSSYEQYF
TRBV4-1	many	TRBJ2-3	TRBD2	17	TGCGCCAGCAGCCGCGAACCTAGCGGGCCTAGCACAGATACGCAGTATTTT	CASSREPSGPSTDTQYF
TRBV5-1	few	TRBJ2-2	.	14	TGCGCCAGCAGCTTGCTCGGCTCCTCCCCCGAGCTGTTTTTT	CASSLLGSSPELFF
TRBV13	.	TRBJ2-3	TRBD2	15	TGTGCCAGCAGCCCGAGAGCGGGAGGGCCAGATACGCAGTATTTT	CASSPRAGGPDTQYF
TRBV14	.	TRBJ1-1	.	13	TGTGCCAGCAGCCGTACAGGGAGGACTGAAGCTTTCTTT	CASSRTGRTEAFF
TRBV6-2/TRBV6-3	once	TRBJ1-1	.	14	TGTGCCAGAAGTTCCTCATCGTGGGGGACTGAAGCTTTCTTT	CARSSSSWGTEAFF
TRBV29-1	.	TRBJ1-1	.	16	TGCAGCGTTGAAGATCGCCAGGGAGGCATGAACACTGAAGCTTTCTTT	CSVEDRQGGMNTEAFF
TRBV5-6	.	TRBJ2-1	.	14	TGTGCCAGCAGCTTGATTGCAGGGGCCAATGAGCAGTTCTTC	CASSLIAGANEQFF
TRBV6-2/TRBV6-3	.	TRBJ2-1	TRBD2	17	TGTGCCAGCACCACCCCCTCTCTAGCGGGAGTTAGCAATGAGCAGTTCTTC	CASTTPSLAGVSNEQFF
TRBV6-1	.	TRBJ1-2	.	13	TGTGCCAGCAGTGATGGTGGGATCTATGGCTACACCTTC	CASSDGGIYGYTF
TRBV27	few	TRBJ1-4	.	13	TGTGCCAGCAGCCCGGGAGGGAGGGAAAAACTGTTTTTT	CASSPGGREKLFF
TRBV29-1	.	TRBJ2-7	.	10	TGCAGCGTTGCGACAGGAGAGCAGTACTTC	CSVATGEQYF
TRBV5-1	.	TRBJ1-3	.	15	TGCGCCAGCCGGGAGCAGGGCTTCTCTGGAAACACCATATATTTT	CASREQGFSGNTIYF
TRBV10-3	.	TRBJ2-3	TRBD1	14	TGTGCCATCCAGGACAGGGGTCCTCGGGATACGCAGTATTTT	CAIQDRGPRDTQYF
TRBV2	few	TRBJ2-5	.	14	TGTGCCAGCATGAGAGCCCCGATGGAAGAGACCCAGTACTTC	CASMRAPMEETQYF
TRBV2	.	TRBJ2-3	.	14	TGTGCCAGCAGTCCAACGCAGAGCACAGATACGCAGTATTTT	CASSPTQSTDTQYF
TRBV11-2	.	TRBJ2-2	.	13	TGTGCCAGCAGCCCCACGACCACCGGGGAGCTGTTTTTT	CASSPTTTGELFF
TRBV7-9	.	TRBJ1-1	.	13	TGTGCCAGCAGCGAAATACAGGGTCTTGAAGCTTTCTTT	CASSEIQGLEAFF
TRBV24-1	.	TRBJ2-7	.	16	TGTGCCACCAGTGATCCGGGCAAGACTAACTCCTACGAGCAGTACTTC	CATSDPGKTNSYEQYF
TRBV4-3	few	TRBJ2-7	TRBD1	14	TGCGCCAGCAGCCAAGCGACAGCAGGGGGAGAGCAGTACTTC	CASSQATAGGEQYF
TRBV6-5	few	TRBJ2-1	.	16	TGTGCCAGCAGTTACTCTGGCAGGGGCCCCTACAATGAGCAGTTCTTC	CASSYSGRGPYNEQFF
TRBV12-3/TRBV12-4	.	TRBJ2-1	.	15	TGTGCCAGCAGTTTGGGCCCCCAACAGGGTTATGAGCAGTTCTTC	CASSLGPQQGYEQFF
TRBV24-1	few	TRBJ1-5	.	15	TGTGCCACCCCCGGGAGTCGATGCTCGATAGGGCCCAGGGATTTT	CATPGSRCSIGPRDF
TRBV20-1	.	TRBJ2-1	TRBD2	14	TGCAGTGCCTTACTAGCGGGGGGGCCTAATGAGCAGTTCTTC	CSALLAGGPNEQFF
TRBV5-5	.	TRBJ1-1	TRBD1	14	TGTGCCAGCAGTTCTAAAGACAGGGTCACTGAAGCTTTCTTT	CASSSKDRVTEAFF
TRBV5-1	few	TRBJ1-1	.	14	TGCGCCAGCAAGTTCGGAGCTATGAACACTGAAGCTTTCTTT	CASKFGAMNTEAFF
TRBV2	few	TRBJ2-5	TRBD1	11	TGTGCCAGCAGACAGGGGGAGACCCAGTACTTC	CASRQGETQYF
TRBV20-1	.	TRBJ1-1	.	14	TGCAGTGCTTTCTTACAGGGCCAAAACACTGAAGCTTTCTTT	CSAFLQGQNTEAFF
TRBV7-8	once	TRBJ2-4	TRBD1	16	TGTGCCAGCAGCTTAGGAGGGGGCCTTCTCAAAAACATTCAGTACTTC	CASSLGGGLLKNIQYF
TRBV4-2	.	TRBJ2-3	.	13	TGTGCCAGCAGCCAAGATATGGGAGATACGCAGTATTTT	CASSQDMGDTQYF
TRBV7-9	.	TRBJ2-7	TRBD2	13	TGTGCCAGCAGTTTCCTCGCGGGAGACGAGCAGTACTTC	CASSFLAGDEQYF
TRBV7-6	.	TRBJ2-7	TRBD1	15	TGTGCCAGCAGTTCGAGCCCGGGACAGGGCTACGAGCAGTACTTC	CASSSSPGQGYEQYF
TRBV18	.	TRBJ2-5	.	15	TGTGCCAGCTCACCAATGACTCTGGCGGACGGGGCCCAGTACTTC	CASSPMTLADGAQYF
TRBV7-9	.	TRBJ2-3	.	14	TGTGCCAGCAGCCCCCCGGCCCCCGCAGATACGCAGTATTTT	CASSPPAPADTQYF
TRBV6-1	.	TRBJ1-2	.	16	TGTGCCAGCAGTGTAGTCGTAACAGGGTCTCACTATGGCTACACCTTC	CASSVVVTGSHYGYTF
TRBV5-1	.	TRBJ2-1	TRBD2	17	TGCGCCAGCAGCCCCTCCCCAATAGCGGGGGGTTCCAATGAGCAGTTCTTC	CASSPSPIAGGSNEQFF
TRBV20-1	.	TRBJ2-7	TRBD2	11	TGCAGTGCTAGAGACGGGGGGAGGCAGTACTTC	CSARDGGRQYF
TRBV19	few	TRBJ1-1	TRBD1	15	TGTGCCAGTAGTATATTAGGACAGGGGGTCACTGAAGCTTTCTTT	CASSILGQGVTEAFF
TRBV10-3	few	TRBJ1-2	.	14	TGTGCCATCAGTGCTTACGGAGCGGACGGGGTGTACACCTTC	CAISAYGADGVYTF
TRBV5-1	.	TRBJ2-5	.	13	TGCGCCAGCACCCCCGGCACCCAAGAGACCCAGTACTTC	CASTPGTQETQYF